A single sample is the source of the 3 T cell receptor beta chains below, sequenced in a study of blood T cell repertoires in COVID-19. Here immunoSEQ multiplex PCR was the method, and the copy in TCRdb shows in-frame clones only, minus some. The sample carries over 50,000 clones, just over 85% recorded once. Material for sequencing was peripheral blood. The receptors shown here come from a man between 65 and 85 years old with active COVID-19.

This clone occurred once. The V gene is TRBV7-2, the J gene TRBJ2-3; D possibly corresponds to TRBD1 (6 bases). The germline gives CDR1 SGHTA, CDR2 FQGNSA. Trimming left V 5 bases short and J 3 bases short, with 24 bases between. The CDR3 runs 18 residues. The CDR3 spells CASSPTAGVRGSTDTQYF. The CDR3 DNA follows: TGTGCCAGCAGCCCAACAGCAGGGGTCCGGGGCTCTACAGATACGCAGTATTTT.

The chain couples TRBV5-6 to TRBJ1-1; D gene unclear. CDR3 length: 15 amino acids. Trimming cost V 2 bases and J 1 base, with 12 bases left between them. Germline V gives CDR1 SGHDT, CDR2 YYEEEE. The CDR3 loop is CASSFVGRGNTEAFF. The CDR3 DNA reads as TGTGCCAGCAGCTTTGTGGGTCGGGGGAACACTGAAGCTTTCTTT.

CDR3 sequence (DNA): TGTGCCAGCAGCCAAGGACAGATCTATTCTAAGCAGTACTTC. It specifies CASSQGQIYSKQYF. The chain employs TRBV14 and TRBJ2-7; possible D gene TRBD1, 5 bases. Trimming cost V 1 base and J 8 bases, with 15 bases left between them. CDR3 length: 14 residues. Germline-derived CDR1 and CDR2 are SGHDN and FVKESK.